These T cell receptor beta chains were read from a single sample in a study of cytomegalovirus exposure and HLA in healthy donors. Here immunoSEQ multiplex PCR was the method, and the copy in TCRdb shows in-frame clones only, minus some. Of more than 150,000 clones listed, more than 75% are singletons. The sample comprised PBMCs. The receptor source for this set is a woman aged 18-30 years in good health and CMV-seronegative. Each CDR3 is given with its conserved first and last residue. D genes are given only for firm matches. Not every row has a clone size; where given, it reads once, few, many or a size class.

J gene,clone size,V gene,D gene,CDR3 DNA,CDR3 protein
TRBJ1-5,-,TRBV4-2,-,TGTGCCAGCAGCCAAGCTCGGGGGTATCAGCCCCAGCATTTT,CASSQARGYQPQHF
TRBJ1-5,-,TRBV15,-,TGTGCCACCAGCACCGACATACAGCCCCAGCATTTT,CATSTDIQPQHF
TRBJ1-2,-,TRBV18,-,TGTGCCAGCTCATTATTACAGTCAGGCGACTATGGCTACACCTTC,CASSLLQSGDYGYTF
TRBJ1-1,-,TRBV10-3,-,TGTGCCATCAGACAGGGGAACACTGAAGCTTTCTTT,CAIRQGNTEAFF
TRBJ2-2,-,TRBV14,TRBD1,TGTGCCAGCAGCCAGGGACAGGGAAAAACCGGGGAGCTGTTTTTT,CASSQGQGKTGELFF
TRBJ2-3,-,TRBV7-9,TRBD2,TGTGCCAGCATTTCTAGCGGGAGAACAGATACGCAGTATTTT,CASISSGRTDTQYF
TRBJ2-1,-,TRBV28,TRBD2,TGTGCCAGCACCGAGGGAGGACTAGCGCTAAATGAGCAGTTCTTC,CASTEGGLALNEQFF
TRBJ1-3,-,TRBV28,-,TGTGCCAGCAGAAGGGGCGCCTCTGGAAACACCATATATTTT,CASRRGASGNTIYF
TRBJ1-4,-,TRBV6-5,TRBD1,TGTGCCAGCAGTTATGCCCAGGGGGGCGGAGGTGAAAAACTGTTTTTT,CASSYAQGGGGEKLFF
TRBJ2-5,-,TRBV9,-,TGTGCCAGCAGCGTAACGGGCAGGGCCCAAGAGACCCAGTACTTC,CASSVTGRAQETQYF
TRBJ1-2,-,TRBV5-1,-,TGCGCCAGCAGCTCTGAGAACTATGGCTACACCTTC,CASSSENYGYTF
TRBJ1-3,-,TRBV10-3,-,TGTGCCATCAGTGCAGGGGCCGGAAACACCATATATTTT,CAISAGAGNTIYF
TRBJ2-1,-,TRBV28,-,TGTGCCAGCAGTTTCATTTCTAGTGAGCAGTTCTTC,CASSFISSEQFF
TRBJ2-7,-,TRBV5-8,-,TGTGCCAGCAGCTATGACATGGACTACGAGCAGTACTTC,CASSYDMDYEQYF
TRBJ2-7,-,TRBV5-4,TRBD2,TGTGCCAGCAGCGGCGGACTAGCGGGGGGGGGTTACGAGCAGTACTTC,CASSGGLAGGGYEQYF
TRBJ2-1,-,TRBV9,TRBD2,TGTGCCAGCAATAGCGGGGGCTCCAATGAGCAGTTCTTC,CASNSGGSNEQFF
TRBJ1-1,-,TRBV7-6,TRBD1,TGTGCCAGCAGCTTGGGGACAGGGGGGGAAGCTTTCTTT,CASSLGTGGEAFF
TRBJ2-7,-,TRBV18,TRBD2,TGTGCCAGCTCACCACCCGGACTAGCGGGAGGCTCCTCCTACGAGCAGTACTTC,CASSPPGLAGGSSYEQYF
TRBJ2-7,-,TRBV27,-,TGTGCCAGCAGTGGACGAGTGGACAGCTACGAGCAGTACTTC,CASSGRVDSYEQYF
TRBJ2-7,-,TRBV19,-,TGTGCCAGTAGTATCGAGGACAAGTCCTACGAGCAGTACTTC,CASSIEDKSYEQYF
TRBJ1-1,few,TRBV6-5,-,TGTGCCAGCAGTTTCGCCGGTTCCATGAACACTGAAGCTTTCTTT,CASSFAGSMNTEAFF
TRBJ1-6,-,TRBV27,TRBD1,TGTGCCAGCAGTCGGACAGGGAACAGTAATTCACCCCTCCACTTT,CASSRTGNSNSPLHF
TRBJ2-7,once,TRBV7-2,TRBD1,TGTGCCAGCGGGGACAGGGGACTCTACGAGCAGTACTTC,CASGDRGLYEQYF
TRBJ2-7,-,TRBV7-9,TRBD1,TGTGCCAGCAGCGGGGGAGACAGGGACGCTTTCGACGAGCAGTACTTC,CASSGGDRDAFDEQYF
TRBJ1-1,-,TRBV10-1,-,TGCGCCACCCTCAGGCCTGAAGCTTTCTTT,CATLRPEAFF
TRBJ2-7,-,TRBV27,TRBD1,TGTGCCAGCAGTACCGGGACAGGGGTCTCCTACGAGCAGTACTTC,CASSTGTGVSYEQYF
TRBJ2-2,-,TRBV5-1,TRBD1,TGCGCCAGCAGCCCCCGGACAGGGTATACCGGGGAGCTGTTTTTT,CASSPRTGYTGELFF
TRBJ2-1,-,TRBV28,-,TGTGCCAGCAGTTTATGGTTCCGAGGGGGTACCTCCGCGAATGGTGAGCAGTTCTTC,CASSLWFRGGTSANGEQFF
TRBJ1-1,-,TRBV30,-,TGTGCCTGGGCCGGGACACAGAACACTGAAGCTTTCTTT,CAWAGTQNTEAFF
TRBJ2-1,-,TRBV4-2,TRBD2,TGTGCCAGCAGCCCCCTCACGGGCGGGAGACGGGATGAGCAGTTCTTC,CASSPLTGGRRDEQFF
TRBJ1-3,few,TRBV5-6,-,TGTGCCAGCAGCTTGGTTGATCGGGGAAACACCATATATTTT,CASSLVDRGNTIYF
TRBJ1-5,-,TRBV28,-,TGTGCCAGCAGTCCCTCCGTCCGGGAAAGCAATCAGCCCCAGCATTTT,CASSPSVRESNQPQHF
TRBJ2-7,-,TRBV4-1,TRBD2,TGCGCCAGCAGCCAAGAATGGGGCGGGGGGTACGAGCAGTACTTC,CASSQEWGGGYEQYF
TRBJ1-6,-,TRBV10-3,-,TGTGCCATCAGTGAAGGGGGTAGCTCCTATAATTCACCCCTCCACTTT,CAISEGGSSYNSPLHF
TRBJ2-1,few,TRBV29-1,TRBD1,TGCAGCGTTGGCCAGGGGGCCGTCAATGAGCAGTTCTTC,CSVGQGAVNEQFF
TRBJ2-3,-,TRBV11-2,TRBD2,TGTGCCAGCAGCTTTAGCGGGGGGAGCACAGATACGCAGTATTTT,CASSFSGGSTDTQYF
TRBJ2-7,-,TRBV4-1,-,TGCGCCAGCAGCCAAGAAGGACTCTTTTACGAGCAGTACTTC,CASSQEGLFYEQYF
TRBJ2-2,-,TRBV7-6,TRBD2,TGTGCCAGCAGCTTAGACCTAGCGGGAGTTAGGACCGGGGAGCTGTTTTTT,CASSLDLAGVRTGELFF
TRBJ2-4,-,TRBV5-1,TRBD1,TGCGCCAGCAGCTCAACTGTGACAGGGCCCCAAAACATTCAGTACTTC,CASSSTVTGPQNIQYF
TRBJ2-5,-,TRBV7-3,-,TGTGCCAGCAGCCCGACAGTCCAAGAGACCCAGTACTTC,CASSPTVQETQYF
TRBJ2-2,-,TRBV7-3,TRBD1,TGTGCCAGCAGCTTCCCGACAGGGGGCAGCACCGGGGAGCTGTTTTTT,CASSFPTGGSTGELFF
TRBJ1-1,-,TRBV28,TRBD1,TGTGCCAGCAGGTCCGACAGGGCAACTGAAGCTTTCTTT,CASRSDRATEAFF
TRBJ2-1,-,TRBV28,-,TGTGCCAGCAGTTTACCCTATTGGGGGAGGAGTAGTAATGAGCAGTTCTTC,CASSLPYWGRSSNEQFF
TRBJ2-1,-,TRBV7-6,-,TGTGCCAGCAGCTCAAGACTGGACAATGAGCAGTTCTTC,CASSSRLDNEQFF
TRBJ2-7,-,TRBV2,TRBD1,TGTGCCAGCAGCGCGGGACAGGGGGCTGAAGAGCAGTACTTC,CASSAGQGAEEQYF
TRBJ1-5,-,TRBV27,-,TGTGCCAGCCGGACAGACGTAGGGCCCCAGCATTTT,CASRTDVGPQHF
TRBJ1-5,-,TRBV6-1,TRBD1,TGTGCCAGCAGTGAAGAAGGGGGCTTTGTCGATCCCCAGCATTTT,CASSEEGGFVDPQHF
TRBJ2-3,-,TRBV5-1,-,TGCGCCAGCAGCTTGGCTAGGATCACAGATACGCAGTATTTT,CASSLARITDTQYF
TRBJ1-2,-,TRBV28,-,TGTGCCAGCAGGGGCGGGACCAGGCTAACCTTC,CASRGGTRLTF
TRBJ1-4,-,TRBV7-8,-,TGTGCCAGCAGCTTAGGGAACAGGGCAAATGAAAAACTGTTTTTT,CASSLGNRANEKLFF
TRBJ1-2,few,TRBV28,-,TGTGCCAGCAGTTCGGGGGGCTCTGGCTACACCTTC,CASSSGGSGYTF
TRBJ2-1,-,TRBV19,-,TGTGCCAGTAGTAAGGGGCAACGGGGGGCCCTCTACAATGAGCAGTTCTTC,CASSKGQRGALYNEQFF
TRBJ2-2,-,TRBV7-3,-,TGTGCCAGCAGCTTAGTTGAGTCCACGAACACCGGGGAGCTGTTTTTT,CASSLVESTNTGELFF
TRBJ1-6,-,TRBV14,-,TGTGCCAGCAGCTTTACAGAAAATTCACCCCTCCACTTT,CASSFTENSPLHF
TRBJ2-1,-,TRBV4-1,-,TGCGCCAGCAGCCAACTTGACCTACTGGACTACGGTGAGCAGTTCTTC,CASSQLDLLDYGEQFF
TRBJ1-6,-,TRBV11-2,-,TGTGCCAGCAGCTTAGTCGAGGATTCACCCCTCCACTTT,CASSLVEDSPLHF
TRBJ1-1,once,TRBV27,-,TGTGCCAGCAGTTTAGAGCCCCAGGGATCCGCTGAAGCTTTCTTT,CASSLEPQGSAEAFF
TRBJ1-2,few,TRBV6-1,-,TGTGCCAGCAGTGGACTAGGGGGCTACACCTTC,CASSGLGGYTF
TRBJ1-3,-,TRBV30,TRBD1,TGTGCCTGGAAGGGACAGGCGTACACCATATATTTT,CAWKGQAYTIYF